The present T cell receptor beta chain was sequenced within a study of blood T cell repertoires in COVID-19. Trimming took 3 bases from V and 8 from J, leaving 11 bases between them. Per the germline V gene, CDR1 is KGHDR and CDR2 is SFDVKD. CDR3 length: 13 amino acids. The study counted Cohort 3 donors as recovered given two negative PCRs, clearance, or symptom resolution. Assay used: immunoSEQ multiplex PCR; TCRdb lists only in-frame clones, some missing. The profile shows under 350,000 clones, 80% to 90% of them singletons. The chain carries TRBV24-1 and TRBJ2-3, with D possibly matching TRBD2 (5 bases). The sample consisted of PBMCs or T cells enriched from blood (not recorded which). This receptor was taken from a man aged 25 to 40 who had recovered from COVID-19. Written as DNA, the CDR3 is TGTGCCACCAGTGATCCAAACGGAGGTACGCAGTATTTT. Its translation is CATSDPNGGTQYF.